The sample holds one count of the clone carrying this TCR beta chain. Patients from Seattle were sampled longitudinally, starting during active infection. The CDR3 spans 14 residues. Germline CDR1 and CDR2: LNHDA and SQIVND (reference sequence). V was trimmed by 4 bases and J by 4 bases, leaving 13 bases between them. The sample belongs to a study of blood T cell repertoires in COVID-19. Study at large: Both acute and convalescent COVID-19 samples were obtained from the United States, Italy and Spain. From T cells, B-cell-depleted T cells, or PBMCs came the material, which was cDNA or gDNA.

Produced via immunoSEQ multiplex PCR; TCRdb's table is partial and in-frame only. The sample yields 300,000 or so clones, 91% seen once. The clonotype originates from a woman aged 30 to 39 with COVID-19, enrolled during active disease. The sequenced material came from peripheral blood. The rearrangement uses TRBV19 and TRBJ1-1; TRBD1 is a possible D gene (5 bases). This CDR3 reads CASSKDGRGTEAFF. CDR3 in DNA: TGTGCCAGTAGTAAGGACGGGAGGGGCACTGAAGCTTTCTTT.